Many counts were recorded for the clone carrying this TCR beta chain. These data belong to a study of shared clonotypes between healthy human individuals. V was clipped by 6 bases and J by 4 bases, with 10 bases between them. The CDR3 extends over 13 amino acids. Per germline, CDR1 SGHTA and CDR2 FQGTGA. Only in-frame clones appear in the TCRdb table, and some are missing; sequencing was by immunoSEQ multiplex PCR. The table includes a few hundred thousand clones, 60% to 80% detected once. This TCR was sampled from a man aged 25-40 years in good health. The J gene is TRBJ2-1, the V gene TRBV7-3, with D unclear. Sequenced input: memory CD4+ T cells sorted from blood. Noted subset: CD45RA-negative fraction. The CDR3 DNA is TGTGCCAGCAGACCGACGGATTACAATGAGCAGTTCTTC. It yields the protein CASRPTDYNEQFF.